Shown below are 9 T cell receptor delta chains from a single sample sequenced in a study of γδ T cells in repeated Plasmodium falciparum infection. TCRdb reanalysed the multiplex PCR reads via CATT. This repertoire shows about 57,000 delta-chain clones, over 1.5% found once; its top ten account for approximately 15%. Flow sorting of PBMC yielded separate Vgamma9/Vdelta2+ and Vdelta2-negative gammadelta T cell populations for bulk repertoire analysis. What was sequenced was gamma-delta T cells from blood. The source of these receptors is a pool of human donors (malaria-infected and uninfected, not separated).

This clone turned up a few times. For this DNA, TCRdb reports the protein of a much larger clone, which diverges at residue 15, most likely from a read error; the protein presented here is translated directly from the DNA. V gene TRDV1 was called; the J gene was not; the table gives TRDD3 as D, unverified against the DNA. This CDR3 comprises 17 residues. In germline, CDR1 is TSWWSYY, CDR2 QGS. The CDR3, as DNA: TGTGCTCTTGGGGAACTAACCCCCGTTCCCGTGGGCGATAAACCCATCTTT. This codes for CALGELTPVPVGDKPIF.

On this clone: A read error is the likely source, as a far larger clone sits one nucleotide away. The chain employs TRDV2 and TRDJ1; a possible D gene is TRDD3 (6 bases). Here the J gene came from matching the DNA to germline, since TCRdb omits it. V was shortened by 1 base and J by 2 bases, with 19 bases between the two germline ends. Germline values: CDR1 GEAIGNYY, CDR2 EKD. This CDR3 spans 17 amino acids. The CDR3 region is CACDTYWGSGETDKLIF. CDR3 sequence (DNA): TGTGCCTGTGACACTTATTGGGGATCCGGAGAGACCGATAAACTCATCTTT.

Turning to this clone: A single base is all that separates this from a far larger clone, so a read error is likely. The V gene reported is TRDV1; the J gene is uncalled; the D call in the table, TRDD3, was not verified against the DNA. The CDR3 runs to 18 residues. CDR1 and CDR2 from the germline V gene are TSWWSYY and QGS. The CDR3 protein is CALGEWAFPWDDTDKLIF. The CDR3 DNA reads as TGTGCTCTTGGGGAATGGGCCTTCCCCTGGGATGACACCGATAAACTCATCTTC.

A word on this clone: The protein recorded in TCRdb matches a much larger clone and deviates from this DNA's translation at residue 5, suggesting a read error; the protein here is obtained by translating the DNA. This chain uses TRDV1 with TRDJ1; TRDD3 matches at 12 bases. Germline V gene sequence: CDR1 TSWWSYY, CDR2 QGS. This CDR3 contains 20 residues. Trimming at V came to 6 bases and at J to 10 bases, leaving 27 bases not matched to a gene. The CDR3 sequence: CALGLIPSSLLGDTSAPLIF. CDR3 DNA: TGTGCTCTTGGCCTTATCCCTTCCTCACTACTGGGGGATACTTCGGCGCCACTCATCTTT.

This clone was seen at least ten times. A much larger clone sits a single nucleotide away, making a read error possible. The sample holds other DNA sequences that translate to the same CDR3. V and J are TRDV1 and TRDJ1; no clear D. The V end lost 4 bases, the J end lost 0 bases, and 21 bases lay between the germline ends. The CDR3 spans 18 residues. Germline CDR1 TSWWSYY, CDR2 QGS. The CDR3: CALGVSEPERPYTDKLIF. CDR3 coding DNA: TGTGCTCTTGGGGTATCGGAGCCCGAACGCCCGTACACCGATAAACTCATCTTT.

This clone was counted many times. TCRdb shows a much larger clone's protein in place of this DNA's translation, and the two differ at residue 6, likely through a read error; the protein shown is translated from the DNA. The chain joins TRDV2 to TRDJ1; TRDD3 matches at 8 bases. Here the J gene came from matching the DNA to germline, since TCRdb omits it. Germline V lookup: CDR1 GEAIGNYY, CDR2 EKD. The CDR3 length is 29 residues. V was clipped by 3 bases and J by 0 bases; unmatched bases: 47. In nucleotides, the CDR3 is TGTGCCTGTGACCCTGTCTTCCGGCCCAATGGAGTAGAGCCCTTACTGGGGGCCGACGCTGACCTATACACCGATAAACTCATCTTT. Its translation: CACDPVFRPNGVEPLLGADADLYTDKLIF.

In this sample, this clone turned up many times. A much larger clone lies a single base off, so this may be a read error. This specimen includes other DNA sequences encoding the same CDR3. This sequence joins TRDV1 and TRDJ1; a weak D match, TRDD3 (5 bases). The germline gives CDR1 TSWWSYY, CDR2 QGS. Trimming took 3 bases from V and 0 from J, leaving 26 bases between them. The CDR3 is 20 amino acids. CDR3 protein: CALGELVSWNPRGYTDKLIF. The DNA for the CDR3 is TGTGCTCTTGGGGAGCTAGTTTCATGGAACCCGAGGGGGTACACCGATAAACTCATCTTT.

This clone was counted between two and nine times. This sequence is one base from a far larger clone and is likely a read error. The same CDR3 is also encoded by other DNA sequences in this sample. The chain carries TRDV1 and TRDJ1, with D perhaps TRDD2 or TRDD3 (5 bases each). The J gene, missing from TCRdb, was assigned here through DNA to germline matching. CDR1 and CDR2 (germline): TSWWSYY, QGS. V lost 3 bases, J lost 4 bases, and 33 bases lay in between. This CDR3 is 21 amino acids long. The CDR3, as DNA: TGTGCTCTTGGGGAGGGAACCCTTCGCCCTGCTAGGTGGGGAATAAGCGATAAACTCATCTTT. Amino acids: CALGEGTLRPARWGISDKLIF.

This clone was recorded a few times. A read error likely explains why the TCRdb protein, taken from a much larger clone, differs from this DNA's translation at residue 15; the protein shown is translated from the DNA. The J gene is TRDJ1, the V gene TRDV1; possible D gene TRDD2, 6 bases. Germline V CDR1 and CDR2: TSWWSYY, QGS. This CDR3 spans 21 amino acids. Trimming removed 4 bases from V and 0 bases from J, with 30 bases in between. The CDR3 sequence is CALGVQGWLLLRTSHTDKLIF. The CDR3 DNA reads TGTGCTCTTGGGGTTCAAGGGTGGCTCCTACTTCGTACTTCGCACACCGATAAACTCATCTTT.